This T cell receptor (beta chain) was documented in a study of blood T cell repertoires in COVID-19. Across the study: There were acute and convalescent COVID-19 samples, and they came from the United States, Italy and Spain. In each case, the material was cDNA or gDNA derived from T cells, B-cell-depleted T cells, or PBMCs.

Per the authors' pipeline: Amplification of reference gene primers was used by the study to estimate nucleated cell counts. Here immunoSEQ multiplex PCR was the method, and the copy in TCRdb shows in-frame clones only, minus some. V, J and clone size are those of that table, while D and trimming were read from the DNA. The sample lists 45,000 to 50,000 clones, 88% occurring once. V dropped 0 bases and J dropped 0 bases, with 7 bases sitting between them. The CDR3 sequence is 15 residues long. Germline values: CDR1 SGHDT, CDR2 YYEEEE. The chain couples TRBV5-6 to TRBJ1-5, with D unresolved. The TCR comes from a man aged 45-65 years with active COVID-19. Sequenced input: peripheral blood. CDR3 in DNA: TGTGCCAGCAGCTTGGGCGGAGGTAGCAATCAGCCCCAGCATTTT. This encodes CASSLGGGSNQPQHF.